This is a list of T cell receptor beta chains from one sample in a study of CD8 T cells in ankylosing spondylitis. From the 5' RACE reads, TCRdb called clonotypes with MiXCR, one entry per CDR3 protein. The table has roughly 190,000 distinct CDR3 sequences, 9.5% to 15% seen once. The source material was blood, either unsorted or a sorted T cell fraction (not recorded which). The receptor set was obtained from a male donor with ankylosing spondylitis or in good health (not recorded which). Each CDR3 is given with its conserved first and last residue. Fields, in order: J gene, clone size, D gene, V gene, CDR3 protein, CDR3 DNA. D genes are given only for firm matches. A clone size is listed for some rows: how often the clone was seen (once, few, many), or a class if it is expanded.

>TRBJ2-1|few|TRBD2|TRBV29-1
CSVEWTHSGSGGYNEQFF
TGCAGCGTTGAATGGACCCATTCTGGAAGCGGGGGGTACAATGAGCAGTTCTTC
>TRBJ2-7|NA|NA|TRBV11-3
CASSLEDVSSYEQYF
TGTGCCAGCAGCTTAGAAGACGTGAGCTCCTACGAGCAGTACTTC
>TRBJ2-2|NA|TRBD2|TRBV6-1
CASSELRTSYTGELFF
TGTGCCAGCAGTGAACTCCGGACTAGTTACACCGGGGAGCTGTTTTTT
>TRBJ1-5|many|NA|TRBV12-3/TRBV12-4
CASSLGVSQPQHF
TGTGCCAGCAGCCTGGGGGTCAGCCAGCCCCAGCATTTT
>TRBJ1-1|few|NA|TRBV12-5
CASGLDPYRLGTEAFF
TGTGCTAGTGGTTTGGACCCATACAGGTTAGGCACTGAAGCTTTCTTT
>TRBJ1-2|NA|NA|TRBV7-9
CASSLSGREKNGYTF
TGTGCCAGCAGCTTGTCGGGCAGGGAGAAAAATGGCTACACCTTC
>TRBJ2-1|few|TRBD2|TRBV12-3/TRBV12-4
CASKTSGRDGEQFF
TGTGCCAGCAAGACTAGCGGGAGGGACGGTGAGCAGTTCTTC
>TRBJ2-7|NA|TRBD2|TRBV20-1
CSARRQGGLAGDEQYF
TGCAGTGCCCGGAGGCAGGGGGGACTAGCGGGAGACGAGCAGTACTTC
>TRBJ2-1|NA|TRBD1|TRBV4-1
CASSAGQGVGSDEQFF
TGCGCCAGCAGCGCGGGACAGGGGGTAGGAAGCGATGAGCAGTTCTTC
>TRBJ2-7|few|NA|TRBV7-9
CASSSSPGWGEQYF
TGTGCCAGCAGCTCTTCCCCCGGGTGGGGCGAGCAGTACTTC
>TRBJ2-7|once|TRBD2|TRBV20-1
CSASPLGLASREQYF
TGCAGTGCTAGTCCACTTGGACTAGCCAGTCGAGAGCAGTACTTC
>TRBJ2-1|few|NA|TRBV13
CASSGGLWEQFF
TGTGCCAGCAGCGGAGGACTATGGGAGCAGTTCTTC
>TRBJ2-7|NA|NA|TRBV20-1
CSARGKSGVFEQYF
TGCAGTGCTAGGGGGAAATCAGGGGTTTTCGAGCAGTACTTC
>TRBJ2-5|few|NA|TRBV5-1
CASSFANQETQYF
TGCGCCAGCAGCTTCGCGAATCAAGAGACCCAGTACTTC
>TRBJ2-7|few|NA|TRBV27
CASSHGQDYPEQYF
TGTGCCAGCAGCCACGGACAGGACTACCCAGAGCAGTACTTC
>TRBJ2-3|NA|NA|TRBV18
CASSPRSFDKSTDTQYF
TGTGCCAGCTCACCACGATCCTTTGATAAGAGCACAGATACGCAGTATTTT
>TRBJ1-4|NA|NA|TRBV7-9
CASSSRGDSSGEKLFF
TGTGCCAGCAGCTCGAGAGGTGACAGTTCGGGGGAAAAACTGTTTTTT
>TRBJ2-3|NA|NA|TRBV9
CASSVALADDTQYF
TGTGCCAGCAGCGTAGCACTAGCAGACGATACGCAGTATTTT
>TRBJ2-7|NA|NA|TRBV13
CASSPRGQGRSEQYF
TGTGCCAGCAGCCCCAGAGGGCAGGGTCGGAGCGAGCAGTACTTC
>TRBJ1-2|NA|NA|TRBV7-9
CASSPPLRTPGNYGYTF
TGTGCCAGCAGTCCCCCCCTAAGGACCCCCGGGAACTATGGCTACACCTTC
>TRBJ2-1|few|NA|TRBV6-5
CASSYAGWDEQFF
TGTGCCAGCAGTTACGCGGGGTGGGATGAGCAGTTCTTC
>TRBJ2-1|NA|TRBD2|TRBV27
CAITGTSGRDSYNEQFF
TGTGCCATCACTGGGACTAGCGGGAGGGACTCCTACAATGAGCAGTTCTTC
>TRBJ2-7|NA|NA|TRBV25-1
CASSETGVGQYF
TGTGCCAGCAGTGAGACAGGTGTCGGCCAGTACTTC
>TRBJ2-3|NA|NA|TRBV12-3/TRBV12-4
CASSPLASTDTQYF
TGTGCCAGCAGTCCACTCGCTAGCACAGATACGCAGTATTTT
>TRBJ2-7|medium-sized|TRBD1|TRBV5-1
CASSRPTDRVEVYEQYF
TGCGCCAGCAGCCGACCGACGGACAGGGTAGAGGTCTACGAGCAGTACTTC
>TRBJ2-1|many|TRBD1|TRBV7-9
CASSRTGGAHNEQFF
TGTGCCAGCAGCCGGACAGGGGGCGCACACAATGAGCAGTTCTTC
>TRBJ2-7|NA|TRBD1|TRBV5-1
CASSSGQGPNYEQYF
TGCGCCAGCAGCTCCGGACAGGGACCTAACTACGAGCAGTACTTC
>TRBJ2-7|NA|TRBD1|TRBV5-6
CASSPHYRTGTGAYEQYF
TGTGCCAGCAGCCCCCATTACCGAACCGGGACAGGGGCCTACGAGCAGTACTTC
>TRBJ2-7|many|NA|TRBV4-2
CASSQDYEQYF
TGTGCCAGCAGCCAAGACTACGAGCAGTACTTC
>TRBJ2-1|few|NA|TRBV30
CAWSPTNEQFF
TGTGCCTGGAGCCCGACCAATGAGCAGTTCTTC
>TRBJ2-2|NA|NA|TRBV4-1
CASSQARGGLNTGELFF
TGCGCCAGCAGCCAAGCGAGGGGGGGGCTTAACACCGGGGAGCTGTTTTTT
>TRBJ2-3|NA|NA|TRBV7-6
CASSLNPTELSSTDTQYF
TGTGCCAGCAGCTTAAATCCGACTGAACTGAGTAGCACAGATACGCAGTATTTT
>TRBJ2-5|few|NA|TRBV12-3/TRBV12-4
CASTLFGLGGVKTQYF
TGTGCCAGCACCCTGTTTGGGTTGGGGGGAGTAAAGACCCAGTACTTC
>TRBJ2-3|few|NA|TRBV27
CASSLVLSTDTQYF
TGTGCCAGCAGTTTGGTCTTGAGCACAGATACGCAGTATTTT
>TRBJ2-5|NA|TRBD2|TRBV3-1
CASSQMTSGGRETQYF
TGTGCCAGCAGCCAAATGACTAGCGGAGGGAGGGAGACCCAGTACTTC
>TRBJ1-2|few|TRBD1|TRBV7-9
CASGLTGVGDGYTF
TGTGCCAGCGGCCTCACAGGGGTCGGCGATGGCTACACCTTC